This T cell receptor beta chain was observed in a study of cytomegalovirus exposure and HLA in healthy donors. The overall study: Later, an analysis reported that the 110 or so validation repertoires had used the same platform as the 666 first-cohort repertoires.

Repertoires were generated with immunoSEQ multiplex PCR, while TCRdb's copy carries only in-frame clones and drops some. The sample includes more than 80,000 clones, about nine tenths of them seen just once. Trimming cost V 3 bases and J 5 bases, with 10 bases left between them. Per germline, CDR1 MNHEY and CDR2 SMNVEV (reference sequence). CDR3 length: 13 amino acids. This clone turned up a few times. The chain recombines TRBV27 with TRBJ1-2, with D maybe TRBD1 (6 bases). This TCR derives from a woman between 18 and 29 years old in good health and CMV-seropositive. Material for sequencing was PBMCs. The CDR3 protein is CASSLGTGYGYTF. The CDR3 nucleotides read TGTGCCAGCAGTTTGGGTACAGGGTATGGCTACACCTTC.